These 20 T cell receptor beta chains originate from one sample sequenced in a study of T cells in localized non-small cell lung cancer. Profiling relied on immunoSEQ multiplex PCR, and the TCRdb table lists in-frame clones only, not all of them. The sample holds 55,000 to 65,000 clones; about 87% are singletons and the top ten take less than 25%. The sequencing used peripheral blood, collected before any cancer treatment. The source is a man between 40 and 70 years old with stage I squamous cell lung carcinoma.

The rearrangement uses TRBV29-1 and TRBJ2-1; no firm D call. Between the trimmed V and J ends, which lost 4 bases and 7 bases, there was a span of 5 bases. Germline V gene data show CDR1 as SQVTM and CDR2 as ANQGSEA. The length of the CDR3 is 10 residues. The CDR3 DNA reads TGCAGCGTTGGGTGGAATGAGCAGTTCTTC. This gives the protein CSVGWNEQFF.

The rearrangement uses TRBV6-1 and TRBJ2-2; 9 nucleotides line up with TRBD2. J was trimmed by 0 bases and V by 1 base; bases with no gene match: 3. Germline V gene lookup returns CDR1 MNHNS and CDR2 SASEGT. The CDR3 totals 17 residues. The CDR3 spells CASSEGTSAANTGELFF. For the CDR3, the DNA is TGTGCCAGCAGTGAAGGGACTAGCGCCGCGAACACCGGGGAGCTGTTTTTT.

The rearrangement joins TRBV9 to TRBJ1-5; a possible D gene is TRBD1 (6 bases). The V gene lost 5 bases and the J gene lost 2 bases, with 17 bases spanning the gap. The V gene's germline CDR1 is SGDLS and CDR2 YYNGEE. CDR3 length equals 16 residues. CDR3 sequence (DNA): TGTGCCAGCAGTCCGGGGGCTGACTTCGGCAATCAGCCCCAGCATTTT. It specifies CASSPGADFGNQPQHF.

The V gene is TRBV28, the J gene TRBJ2-3; tentatively, D is TRBD2 (5 bases). The CDR3 totals 15 residues. With 7 bases removed from V and 8 bases from J, the gap between germline ends came to 22 bases. From germline, CDR1 is MDHEN and CDR2 SYDVKM. This chain's CDR3 is CASTRSERGGGTQYF. CDR3 sequence (DNA): TGTGCCAGCACCCGATCTGAGCGCGGTGGAGGTACGCAGTATTTT. The variable domain in full, with the rest retrieved from reference TRBV28 and TRBJ2-3, is DVKVTQSSRYLVKRTGEKVFLECVQDMDHENMFWYRQDPGLGLRLIYFSYDVKMKEKGDIPEGYSVSREKKERFSLILESASTNQTSMYLCASTRSERGGGTQYFGPGTRLTVL.

The chain has TRBV6-5 and TRBJ1-1; 7 bases fit TRBD1. Trimming cost V 0 bases and J 3 bases; bases outside gene matches: 4. Per germline, CDR1 MNHEY and CDR2 SVGAGI. There are 15 residues in the CDR3. The chain's CDR3 is CASSYSTGWDTEAFF. CDR3 nucleotide sequence: TGTGCCAGCAGTTACTCGACAGGGTGGGACACTGAAGCTTTCTTT.

CDR3 amino acids: CASSLGVMNTEAFF. CDR3 sequence (DNA): TGTGCCAGCAGCTTGGGGGTTATGAACACTGAAGCTTTCTTT. This chain joins TRBV5-4 and TRBJ1-1; D not certain. Germline V lookup: CDR1 SGHNT, CDR2 YYREEE (reference sequence). This CDR3 comprises 14 residues. The V gene lost 0 bases and the J gene lost 0 bases, with 6 bases spanning the gap.

This clone was observed a single time. The chain carries TRBV4-1 and TRBJ2-1, with 8 bases aligning to TRBD1. The CDR3 sequence is 16 residues long. The germline gives CDR1 MGHRA, CDR2 YSYEKL. The V segment lost 0 bases and the J segment 5 bases; nucleotides outside the gene matches: 6. The CDR3 nucleotides read TGCGCCAGCAGCCAAGATGGCAGGGGGCTTAACAATGAGCAGTTCTTC. The encoded protein is CASSQDGRGLNNEQFF.

A single count supports this clone. The rearrangement joins TRBV6-4 to TRBJ1-2; possibly TRBD1 for D (6 bases). CDR1 MRHNA and CDR2 SNTAGT come from the germline V gene. Trimming left V 2 bases short and J 8 bases short, with 15 bases between. CDR3 length equals 14 residues. The CDR3 bases are TGTGCCAGCAGTGACGCCCCAGGGGTTCGAGGCTACACCTTC. Encoded protein: CASSDAPGVRGYTF.

The gene calls are TRBV28 and TRBJ1-2; D is perhaps TRBD1 (5 bases). Germline CDR1 and CDR2: MDHEN and SYDVKM. The CDR3 sequence is 13 residues long. V was shortened by 6 bases and J by 5 bases, with 13 bases between the two germline ends. The CDR3 reads CASSAFGGYGYTF. The DNA for the CDR3 is TGTGCCAGCAGCGCCTTCGGGGGGTATGGCTACACCTTC.

The chain links TRBV4-1 to TRBJ2-1; D is perhaps TRBD1 or TRBD2 (5 bases each). This CDR3 is built from 15 residues. Germline V gene sequence: CDR1 MGHRA, CDR2 YSYEKL. The V gene lost 3 bases and the J gene lost 2 bases, with 11 bases spanning the gap. CDR3 in DNA: TGCGCCAGCAGCCAGACAGCGGATGCCTACAATGAGCAGTTCTTC. As protein: CASSQTADAYNEQFF.

The chain recombines TRBV6-5 with TRBJ2-5; D tentatively reads TRBD1 or TRBD2 (5 bases each). Looked up from germline, CDR1 is MNHEY and CDR2 is SVGAGI. This CDR3 comprises 12 residues. Deletions cut 6 bases from V and 4 bases from J, with 9 bases between. The CDR3 loop is CASSRGGETQYF. DNA of the CDR3: TGTGCCAGCAGCCGTGGGGGAGAGACCCAGTACTTC.

V is TRBV7-2 and J is TRBJ2-2; D is perhaps TRBD1 or TRBD2 (5 bases each). The V end was cut by 4 bases, the J end by 6 bases, with 12 bases between. Germline V gives CDR1 SGHTA, CDR2 FQGNSA. This CDR3 comprises 14 residues. The CDR3 sequence: CASSSNGGPGELFF. The CDR3 DNA is TGTGCCAGCAGCTCTAATGGGGGTCCCGGGGAGCTGTTTTTT.

This rearrangement joins TRBV25-1 to TRBJ2-5; TRBD1 matches at 12 bases. The CDR3 has 15 residues. V lost 5 bases and J lost 5; bases outside the gene matches: 6. Germline V CDR1 and CDR2: MGHDK, SYGVNS. Here the CDR3 reads CASSSRDRGLETQYF. The DNA of the CDR3 is TGTGCCAGCAGTAGCAGGGACAGGGGGCTGGAGACCCAGTACTTC.

The chain employs TRBV4-1 and TRBJ1-1, with D perhaps matching TRBD1 (6 bases). The CDR3 length is 14 residues. Germline CDR1 reads MGHRA; CDR2 reads YSYEKL. Deletions cut 1 base from V and 7 bases from J, with 13 bases between. CDR3 sequence (DNA): TGCGCCAGCAGCCAAGTTAGAGGGGACATTGAAGCTTTCTTT. This sequence encodes CASSQVRGDIEAFF.

This sequence joins TRBV18 and TRBJ2-2; D not resolved. This CDR3 is 14 amino acids long. V shed 2 bases and J shed 6 bases, with 10 bases lying between them. In germline, CDR1 is KGHSH, CDR2 LQKENI. This chain's CDR3 is CASSPRTGAGELFF. The CDR3 region has the DNA TGTGCCAGCTCACCAAGGACGGGCGCCGGGGAGCTGTTTTTT.

J is TRBJ1-1 and V is TRBV18; unclear D gene. The CDR3 has 13 residues. Trimming cost V 6 bases and J 3 bases, with 11 bases left between them. Per germline, CDR1 KGHSH and CDR2 LQKENI. CDR3 residues: CASSWGEHTEAFF. In nucleotides, the CDR3 is TGTGCCAGCTCCTGGGGAGAACACACTGAAGCTTTCTTT.

The chain links TRBV6-6 to TRBJ1-5; TRBD1 is a possible D gene (5 bases). Per germline, CDR1 MNHNY and CDR2 SVGAGI (reference sequence). This CDR3 has 15 residues. V lost 7 bases and J 3 bases, leaving 16 bases between the germline ends. The CDR3 DNA reads as TGTGCCAGCACCGTTAGGGACGGCAACAATCAGCCCCAGCATTTT. This codes for CASTVRDGNNQPQHF.

Details on this clone: Mismatch with germline at one junction end may stem from a read error. The CDR3 DNA reads as TGTGCCAGCGGCTTGGACTCCCGTTTCGATACGCAGTATTTT. Translated: CASGLDSRFDTQYF. The gene calls are TRBV7-2 and TRBJ2-3, with D perhaps matching TRBD2 (5 bases). There are 14 residues in the CDR3. The germline CDR1 and CDR2 sequences are SGHTA and FQGNSA.

The chain is built from TRBV30 and TRBJ1-3; D is unresolved. CDR1 GTSNPN and CDR2 SVGIG come from the germline V gene (reference sequence). Trimming pared 2 bases from V and 4 bases from J, leaving 3 bases between. The CDR3 covers 11 residues. CDR3 coding DNA: TGTGCCTGGAGTCGAGGAAACACCATATATTTT. It translates to CAWSRGNTIYF.

V usage is TRBV19 and J usage is TRBJ2-3; TRBD2 matches 7 bases. The V segment lost 0 bases and the J segment 4 bases; nucleotides outside the gene matches: 13. The germline gives CDR1 LNHDA, CDR2 SQIVND (reference sequence). This CDR3 region has 18 residues. DNA of the CDR3: TGTGCCAGTAGTATAGAAGAGGGGCGGGAGAAACAGGCAGATACGCAGTATTTT. Its protein is CASSIEEGREKQADTQYF.